Listed here are 3 T cell receptor beta chains from one sample, sequenced in a study of early T cells in non-severe SARS-CoV-2 infection. TCRdb redid the calling of the 5' RACE reads with MiXCR, one entry per CDR3 protein. The profile shows 25,000 to 35,000 distinct CDR3 sequences, about 6% of them singletons. The sequencing sample was made of whole blood. These receptors were collected from an adult who was a healthcare worker with PCR-confirmed SARS-CoV-2 infection or an uninfected control (not recorded which).

The chain is built from TRBV5-1 and TRBJ2-3; 7 bases line up with TRBD2. The CDR3 runs to 14 residues. Germline CDR1 reads SGHRS; CDR2 reads YFSETQ. Germline trimming cut 2 bases from V and 5 bases from J; bases unmatched to any gene: 5. CDR3 nucleotides: TGCGCCAGCAGCTTCGGGACTACCGGAGATACGCAGTATTTT. This gives the protein CASSFGTTGDTQYF. The full variable domain, rest sourced from reference TRBV5-1 and TRBJ2-3, is KAGVTQTPRYLIKTRGQQVTLSCSPISGHRSVSWYQQTPGQGLQFLFEYFSETQRNKGNFPGRFSGRQFSNSRSEMNVSTLELGDSALYLCASSFGTTGDTQYFGPGTRLTVL.

A word on this clonotype: A much larger clone sits a single nucleotide away, making a read error possible. In DNA, the CDR3 is TGTGCCAGCTCAGAACAGGGATTCAACTATGGCTACACCTTC. It codes for CASSEQGFNYGYTF. V and J are TRBV18 and TRBJ1-2; D possibly corresponds to TRBD1 (6 bases). CDR3 length equals 14 residues. Trimming cost V 5 bases and J 2 bases, with 12 bases left between them. Germline V gene lookup returns CDR1 KGHSH and CDR2 LQKENI.

This clonotype was detected ten times or more. The chain recombines TRBV6-2 or TRBV6-3 with TRBJ1-1; 8 positions match TRBD1. The CDR3 consists of 14 residues. Germline CDR1 and CDR2: MNHEY and SVGEGT. J lost 1 base, V lost 6 bases, and 4 bases had no gene match. The CDR3 loop is CASSFDRGNTEAFF. CDR3 coding DNA: TGTGCCAGCAGCTTCGACAGGGGGAACACTGAAGCTTTCTTT.